A selection of T cell receptor beta chains follows, all from one sample in a study of cytomegalovirus exposure and HLA in healthy donors. Measured with immunoSEQ multiplex PCR; TCRdb has only the in-frame clones, and not every one. The sample lists approximately 160,000 clones, roughly 95% seen once, with about 0.89% in the top ten. Specimen: PBMCs. The receptors stem from a woman between 18 and 29 years old in good health and CMV-seronegative. The CDR3 runs from the conserved cysteine through the conserved F or W. A D gene is named only where the DNA matches it firmly. Not all rows give a size; the values are once, few, many and, for expanded clones, a class.

D gene	V gene	J gene	clone size	CDR3 protein	CDR3 DNA
.	TRBV5-1	TRBJ2-7	.	CASSLAGDEQYF	TGCGCCAGCAGCTTGGCGGGGGACGAGCAGTACTTC
TRBD1	TRBV7-8	TRBJ2-3	.	CASSTGQGIVDTQYF	TGTGCCAGCAGCACGGGACAGGGGATCGTAGATACGCAGTATTTT
.	TRBV5-6	TRBJ1-3	once	CASSPTGHSGNTIYF	TGTGCCAGCAGCCCGACAGGCCACTCTGGAAACACCATATATTTT
.	TRBV4-3	TRBJ2-6	once	CASSQDQDTPRSGANVLTF	TGCGCCAGCAGCCAAGATCAGGACACCCCCCGTTCTGGGGCCAACGTCCTGACTTTC
.	TRBV19	TRBJ1-6	.	CASTAYRVGNSPLHF	TGTGCCAGTACCGCATACAGGGTTGGTAATTCACCCCTCCACTTT
TRBD2	TRBV5-4	TRBJ2-3	.	CASSYGLEGAPDTQYF	TGTGCCAGCAGTTATGGACTAGAAGGGGCGCCAGATACGCAGTATTTT
.	TRBV27	TRBJ1-2	.	CASSFRGEVGYTF	TGTGCCAGCAGTTTCCGGGGGGAGGTTGGCTACACCTTC
.	TRBV27	TRBJ1-2	.	CASSLTAHQGFDYGYTF	TGTGCCAGCAGTTTAACGGCCCACCAGGGGTTCGACTATGGCTACACCTTC
TRBD1	TRBV19	TRBJ1-5	.	CASTLGQGRRNQPQHF	TGTGCCAGTACCCTAGGACAGGGGCGGCGGAATCAGCCCCAGCATTTT
TRBD1	TRBV6-6	TRBJ1-6	few	CASTFDRVNSPLHF	TGTGCCAGCACCTTCGACAGGGTCAATTCACCCCTCCACTTT
.	TRBV6-4	TRBJ2-1	.	CASSAPGDYNEQFF	TGTGCCAGCAGTGCGCCAGGGGACTACAATGAGCAGTTCTTC
.	TRBV18	TRBJ2-1	.	CASSPVQYNEQFF	TGTGCCAGCTCACCAGTTCAGTACAATGAGCAGTTCTTC
.	TRBV5-8	TRBJ1-4	.	CASSLSDITNEKLFF	TGTGCCAGCAGCTTGTCTGACATCACGAATGAAAAACTGTTTTTT
.	TRBV14	TRBJ1-3	.	CASSQDDRLSGNTIYF	TGTGCCAGCAGCCAAGATGACAGGCTCTCTGGAAACACCATATATTTT
.	TRBV12-5	TRBJ2-1	.	CASGETRAIF	TGTGCTAGTGGAGAGACTAGGGCGATCTTC
.	TRBV7-2	TRBJ1-1	.	CASSLAAGKAFF	TGTGCCAGCAGCTTAGCGGCCGGGAAAGCTTTCTTT
TRBD1	TRBV4-2	TRBJ1-6	.	CASTRQGAYDSPLHF	TGTGCCAGCACCCGACAGGGGGCTTACGATTCACCCCTCCACTTT
.	TRBV19	TRBJ2-7	.	CASRGRGFEQYF	TGTGCCAGTAGGGGCAGGGGTTTCGAGCAGTACTTC
.	TRBV7-6	TRBJ1-5	.	CASSLGGEPQHF	TGTGCCAGCAGCTTAGGGGGAGAGCCCCAGCATTTT
TRBD1	TRBV7-3	TRBJ1-1	few	CASSSTGGNTEAFF	TGTGCCAGCAGCTCGACAGGGGGGAACACTGAAGCTTTCTTT
.	TRBV6-4	TRBJ1-3	.	CASSDNRGNTIYF	TGTGCCAGCAGCGACAACAGGGGAAACACCATATATTTT
.	TRBV14	TRBJ2-3	.	CASSQGLQSTDTQYF	TGTGCCAGCAGCCAAGGACTCCAGAGCACAGATACGCAGTATTTT
TRBD2	TRBV4-2	TRBJ2-7	.	CASSQDLGSGDVFYEQYF	TGTGCCAGCAGCCAAGATCTAGGTAGCGGGGACGTATTCTACGAGCAGTACTTC
.	TRBV19	TRBJ2-1	.	CASSSPPGIPYNEQFF	TGTGCCAGTAGTTCCCCACCAGGGATTCCCTACAATGAGCAGTTCTTC
TRBD1	TRBV29-1	TRBJ2-1	.	CSVEDGDRGTYNEQFF	TGCAGCGTTGAAGATGGGGACAGGGGGACCTACAATGAGCAGTTCTTC
.	TRBV15	TRBJ2-1	.	CATRVLGMAGSDEQFF	TGTGCCACCAGGGTACTAGGCATGGCCGGGTCGGATGAGCAGTTCTTC
.	TRBV6-1	TRBJ1-2	.	CASSEWGRTNYGYTF	TGTGCCAGCAGTGAATGGGGCAGAACTAACTATGGCTACACCTTC
TRBD2	TRBV9	TRBJ2-3	.	CASSGTSGDTQYF	TGTGCCAGCAGCGGGACTAGCGGAGATACGCAGTATTTT
.	TRBV7-2	TRBJ2-1	once	CASHPTGGVDEQFF	TGTGCCAGCCACCCGACTGGCGGGGTGGATGAGCAGTTCTTC
.	TRBV6-1	TRBJ1-2	.	CASSSRTALNYGYTF	TGTGCCAGCAGTTCCCGGACAGCCCTTAACTATGGCTACACCTTC
.	TRBV28	TRBJ1-1	.	CASSLQGPNTEAFF	TGTGCCAGCAGTTTACAGGGCCCGAACACTGAAGCTTTCTTT
TRBD2	TRBV13	TRBJ2-3	.	CASSSLRAGGTDTQYF	TGTGCCAGCAGCTCCCTCAGGGCGGGAGGCACAGATACGCAGTATTTT
.	TRBV29-1	TRBJ1-1	.	CSGQVNTEAFF	TGCAGCGGACAAGTGAACACTGAAGCTTTCTTT
TRBD2	TRBV19	TRBJ2-3	.	CASSPPFSGGSTDTQYF	TGTGCCAGTAGTCCGCCCTTTAGCGGGGGAAGCACAGATACGCAGTATTTT
TRBD1	TRBV12-5	TRBJ2-7	.	CASGSGTVGRQYF	TGTGCTAGTGGTTCAGGGACAGTGGGTCGGCAGTACTTC
.	TRBV6-1	TRBJ2-7	.	CASSEAGVGYEQYF	TGTGCCAGCAGTGAAGCAGGGGTTGGTTACGAGCAGTACTTC
TRBD1	TRBV11-2	TRBJ2-7	once	CASSFGTVYEQYF	TGTGCCAGCAGCTTTGGGACAGTCTACGAGCAGTACTTC
TRBD1	TRBV15	TRBJ1-2	.	CATSRGQGAIDGYTF	TGTGCCACCAGCAGAGGACAGGGGGCAATCGATGGCTACACCTTC
TRBD1	TRBV7-2	TRBJ1-2	.	CASSLGPGQAAANYGYTF	TGTGCCAGCAGCTTAGGACCGGGACAGGCCGCAGCTAACTATGGCTACACCTTC
TRBD1	TRBV7-6	TRBJ2-7	.	CASSTYTGTVRGYEQYF	TGTGCCAGCAGCACCTACACAGGGACAGTGAGAGGGTACGAGCAGTACTTC